The 10 T cell receptor beta chains presented below share a single source sample, sequenced in a study of shared clonotypes between healthy human individuals. Method: immunoSEQ multiplex PCR; TCRdb's copy keeps in-frame clones and lacks some. The sample contains about 2.4 million clones, approximately 93% of which appear only once. The source material was naive CD4+ T cells from PBMCs. The subset denotes: CD45RA+ positively selected. All receptors derive from a man between 18 and 29 years old in good health. Some clones in this sample may be carry-over from other donors' samples.

The rearrangement links TRBV7-9 to TRBJ2-1, with 9 bases identical to TRBD2. With 4 bases clipped from V and 2 bases from J, the junction kept 3 bases outside the gene matches. CDR3 size: 15 residues. From germline, CDR1 is SEHNR and CDR2 FQNEAQ (reference sequence). CDR3 sequence reads: CASSSTSGPYNEQFF. In nucleotides, the CDR3 is TGTGCCAGCAGCTCAACTAGCGGGCCCTACAATGAGCAGTTCTTC.

As DNA, the CDR3 is TGTGCCAGCAGTTGGGGCCCTTCGGCCGCCTACGAGCAGTACTTC. Residues: CASSWGPSAAYEQYF. The chain joins TRBV6-5 to TRBJ2-7, with D possibly being TRBD1 (5 bases). CDR1 is MNHEY, CDR2 SVGAGI, per germline. The length of the CDR3 is 15 residues. Trimming stripped 4 bases from V and 2 bases from J, with 15 bases between.

The rearrangement links TRBV7-3 to TRBJ2-2; tentative D call: TRBD2 (5 bases). This CDR3 spans 14 amino acids. V lost 2 bases, J lost 6 bases, and 10 bases lay in between. The germline V gene has CDR1 SGHTA and CDR2 FQGTGA. The CDR3 reads CASSLLSSPGELFF. DNA for the CDR3: TGTGCCAGCAGCTTATTATCTAGCCCCGGGGAGCTGTTTTTT.

V gene TRBV11-3 combines with J gene TRBJ2-3; TRBD1 agrees at 8 bases. V was clipped by 5 bases and J by 6 bases; unmatched bases: 4. The CDR3 loop spans 13 amino acids. Germline V gene lookup returns CDR1 SGHNT and CDR2 YENEEA. Here the CDR3 DNA reads TGTGCCAGCAGCAATCAGGGGGCCGATACGCAGTATTTT. Translating gives CASSNQGADTQYF. Together with reference TRBV11-3 and TRBJ2-3, the CDR3 gives the full variable domain: EAGVVQSPRYKIIEKKQPVAFWCNPISGHNTLYWYLQNLGQGPELLIRYENEEAVDDSQLPKDRFSAERLKGVDSTLKIQPAELGDSAVYLCASSNQGADTQYFGPGTRLTVL.

The chain carries TRBV5-1 and TRBJ2-7, with D possibly TRBD2 on 6 matching bases. Trimming stripped 2 bases from V and 5 bases from J, with 14 bases between. The CDR3 has 14 residues. CDR1 is SGHRS and CDR2 is YFSETQ in the germline V gene. The CDR3 DNA is TGCGCCAGCAGCTTCGGCGGGGCCCGCCACGAGCAGTACTTC. Translated: CASSFGGARHEQYF.

The chain carries TRBV5-1 and TRBJ2-7; a weak D match, TRBD1 (6 bases). Trimming removed 3 bases at V and 0 bases at J, with 13 bases between. This CDR3 spans 15 amino acids. CDR1 and CDR2 (germline): SGHRS, YFSETQ. The chain's CDR3 is CASSYTGYPSYEQYF. In DNA form, the CDR3 reads TGCGCCAGCAGCTACACAGGGTATCCCTCCTACGAGCAGTACTTC.

The rearrangement uses TRBV14 and TRBJ1-5; TRBD1 is a possible D gene (5 bases). CDR1 and CDR2 (germline): SGHDN, FVKESK. The ends were cut back, 0 bases at V and 9 bases at J, with 9 bases in the middle. The CDR3 is 13 amino acids. CDR3: CASSQDRGRPQHF. The CDR3 region has the DNA TGTGCCAGCAGCCAAGATCGGGGCCGGCCCCAGCATTTT. The whole variable domain, filled in from reference TRBV14 and TRBJ1-5, reads EAGVTQFPSHSVIEKGQTVTLRCDPISGHDNLYWYRRVMGKEIKFLLHFVKESKQDESGMPNNRFLAERTGGTYSTLKVQPAELEDSGVYFCASSQDRGRPQHFGDGTRLSIL.

The chain links TRBV5-4 to TRBJ2-7, with TRBD1 identical over 9 bases. Germline V gene sequence: CDR1 SGHNT, CDR2 YYREEE (reference sequence). Trimming cost V 0 bases and J 4 bases; bases outside gene matches: 5. The CDR3 runs to 15 residues. As DNA, the CDR3 is TGTGCCAGCAGCTTGGACAGGGGGCTAATATACGAGCAGTACTTC. It translates to CASSLDRGLIYEQYF.

The chain carries TRBV7-9 and TRBJ2-2; TRBD1 is a possible D gene (6 bases). Per the germline V gene, CDR1 is SEHNR and CDR2 is FQNEAQ (reference sequence). The CDR3 contains 13 residues. V shed 11 bases and J shed 3 bases, with 13 bases lying between them. Here the CDR3 reads CASTGSYTGELFF. The CDR3 DNA reads TGTGCCTCCACAGGGAGTTACACCGGGGAGCTGTTTTTT.

J is TRBJ1-2 and V is TRBV28; 9 positions agree with TRBD1. Germline CDR1 MDHEN, CDR2 SYDVKM. The length of the CDR3 is 17 residues. The junction had 12 bases not matched to a gene; V was cut back by 3 bases and J by 4 bases. The CDR3 region has the DNA TGTGCCAGCAGTTTGCGTCTTCCGGGACAGGGTATCTATGGCTACACCTTC. Residues: CASSLRLPGQGIYGYTF.